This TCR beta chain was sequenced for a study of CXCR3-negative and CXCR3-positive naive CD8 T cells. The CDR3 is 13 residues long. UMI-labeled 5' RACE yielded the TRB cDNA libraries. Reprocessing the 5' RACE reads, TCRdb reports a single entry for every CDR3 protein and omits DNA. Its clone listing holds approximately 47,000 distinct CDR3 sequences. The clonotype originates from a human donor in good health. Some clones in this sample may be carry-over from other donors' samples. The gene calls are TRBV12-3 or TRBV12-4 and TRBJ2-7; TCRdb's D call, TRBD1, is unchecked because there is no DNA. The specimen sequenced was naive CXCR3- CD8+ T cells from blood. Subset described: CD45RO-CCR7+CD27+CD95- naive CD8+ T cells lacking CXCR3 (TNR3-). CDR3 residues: CASRYRAGYEQYF.